The 27 T cell receptor beta chains below were found in one sample sequenced in a study of blood T cell repertoires in COVID-19. Data came from immunoSEQ multiplex PCR; TCRdb stores just in-frame clones and leaves some out. This repertoire shows some 120,000 clones, more than 75% found once; its top ten account for around 3.4%. Material for sequencing was peripheral blood. These receptors were collected from a woman between 55 and 75 years old with acute or convalescent COVID-19.

This chain connects TRBV3-1 (or the pseudogene TRBV3-2) to TRBJ1-2; 8 bases fit TRBD1. Germline assignment: CDR1 LGHDT and CDR2 YNNKEL (reference sequence). There are 14 residues in the CDR3. V was pared by 4 bases and J by 8 bases, with 9 bases of the junction left unmatched. As DNA, the CDR3 is TGTGCCAGCAGCCCGGGACAGGCGGCAAGAGGCTACACCTTC. It codes for CASSPGQAARGYTF.

The chain combines TRBV5-1 with TRBJ2-5, with 9 nucleotides matching TRBD2. The CDR3 is 18 residues long. J gave up 4 bases and V 0 bases, and 13 bases lay outside the gene matches. In germline, CDR1 is SGHRS, CDR2 YFSETQ. CDR3 DNA: TGCGCCAGCAGCTTGGCTGTCAGGGGTAGCGGGGGTCGAGAGACCCAGTACTTC. Translated, it gives CASSLAVRGSGGRETQYF.

This rearrangement joins TRBV24-1 to TRBJ2-1; TRBD1 matches 9 bases. Germline CDR1 is KGHDR and CDR2 is SFDVKD. J gave up 8 bases and V 4 bases, and 5 bases lay outside the gene matches. The length of the CDR3 is 14 residues. The chain's CDR3 is CATSEAGTGYEQFF. CDR3 DNA sequence: TGTGCCACCAGTGAGGCCGGGACAGGGTATGAGCAGTTCTTC.

This chain links TRBV5-1 with TRBJ2-1; D is perhaps TRBD2 (5 bases). CDR1 is SGHRS and CDR2 is YFSETQ in the germline V gene. V was pared by 3 bases and J by 0 bases, with 13 bases between. The CDR3 has 16 amino acids. CDR3 DNA: TGCGCCAGCAGCTCCGAGGGCCGTAGCTCCTACAATGAGCAGTTCTTC. Residues: CASSSEGRSSYNEQFF.

Comment on this clone: Other DNA variants within this sample encode the same CDR3. V and J are TRBV12-3 or TRBV12-4 and TRBJ1-1; D is uncertain. The CDR3 has 13 amino acids. Trimming took off 0 bases at V and 1 base at J, with 3 bases between the two ends. The chain's CDR3 is CASSLAGNTEAFF. CDR3 coding DNA: TGTGCCAGCAGTTTAGCCGGGAACACTGAAGCTTTCTTT.

The chain joins TRBV19 to TRBJ2-1, with 10 positions matching TRBD1. The germline gives CDR1 LNHDA, CDR2 SQIVND (reference sequence). With 7 bases clipped from V and 16 bases from J, the junction kept 13 bases outside the gene matches. CDR3 length equals 13 residues. The CDR3 DNA sequence: TGTGCCAGTACCCTCCAGGGGGGACAGGGGTATTTCTTC. It encodes CASTLQGGQGYFF.

CDR3 sequence reads: CASRTGGNSPLHF. In nucleotides, the CDR3 is TGTGCCAGCAGGACAGGGGGCAATTCACCCCTCCACTTT. This chain joins TRBV28 and TRBJ1-6; 10 positions agree with TRBD1. This CDR3 has 13 residues. Unmatched junction bases numbered 0, after V lost 6 bases and J lost 7 bases. The germline V gene encodes CDR1 MDHEN and CDR2 SYDVKM.

J is TRBJ2-3 and V is TRBV7-8, with a tentative D call TRBD1 (5 bases). This CDR3 contains 15 residues. CDR1 and CDR2 from the germline V gene are SGHVS and FQNEAQ. The germline V and J ends were trimmed by 5 bases and 1 base, with 13 bases remaining between them. This CDR3 is CASSPPGRGTDTQYF. CDR3 nucleotides: TGTGCCAGCAGCCCCCCAGGGCGCGGCACAGATACGCAGTATTTT.

V usage is TRBV6-5 and J usage is TRBJ2-2; TRBD1 might be the D (5 bases). Germline lookup yields CDR1 MNHEY and CDR2 SVGAGI. This CDR3 has 14 amino acids. V was shortened by 5 bases and J by 5 bases, with 12 bases between the two germline ends. The CDR3 DNA is TGTGCCAGCAGTCTTCTACAGGTTACCGGGGAGCTGTTTTTT. This translates into CASSLLQVTGELFF.

The chain uses TRBV10-3 and TRBJ2-2, with 9 bases identical to TRBD2. Germline V gene lookup returns CDR1 ENHRY and CDR2 SYGVKD. The CDR3 length is 15 residues. Germline trimming cut 2 bases from V and 4 bases from J; bases unmatched to any gene: 2. The CDR3 is CAISEGLASTGELFF. The CDR3 DNA follows: TGTGCCATCAGTGAGGGACTAGCGTCCACCGGGGAGCTGTTTTTT.

V usage is TRBV30 and J usage is TRBJ2-2, with 10 positions matching TRBD1. This CDR3 comprises 14 residues. V shed 3 bases and J 4 bases; nucleotides not matched to a gene: 2. In germline, CDR1 is GTSNPN, CDR2 SVGIG (reference sequence). Here the CDR3 DNA reads TGTGCCTGGAGGGGGGACAGGGGCACCGGGGAGCTGTTTTTT. This sequence encodes CAWRGDRGTGELFF.

The gene calls are TRBV5-1 and TRBJ2-1; 8 bases are shared with TRBD2. Germline values: CDR1 SGHRS, CDR2 YFSETQ. The CDR3 covers 15 residues. Trimming at V came to 4 bases and at J to 4 bases, leaving 7 bases not matched to a gene. CDR3 residues: CASSTSGSGYNEQFF. CDR3 DNA: TGCGCCAGCAGCACAAGCGGGAGTGGGTACAATGAGCAGTTCTTC.

The chain joins TRBV6-5 to TRBJ2-1; tentatively, D is TRBD2 (5 bases). Germline values: CDR1 MNHEY, CDR2 SVGAGI. V was shortened by 8 bases and J by 5 bases, with 13 bases between the two germline ends. The CDR3 contains 13 residues. DNA of the CDR3: TGTGCCAGCGGTCGTAGCGCCCACAATGAGCAGTTCTTC. It is translated as CASGRSAHNEQFF.

The gene calls are TRBV5-4 and TRBJ1-5; tentative D call: TRBD1 (5 bases). Germline V gene data show CDR1 as SGHNT and CDR2 as YYREEE (reference sequence). The length of the CDR3 is 14 residues. Trimming cost V 0 bases and J 3 bases, with 7 bases left between them. Here the CDR3 reads CASSLGGLNQPQHF. CDR3 DNA: TGTGCCAGCAGCTTGGGGGGACTCAATCAGCCCCAGCATTTT.

The genes are TRBV6-6 and TRBJ1-1; 7 positions match TRBD1. Germline values: CDR1 MNHNY, CDR2 SVGAGI (reference sequence). This CDR3 contains 16 residues. Trimming at V came to 6 bases and at J to 4 bases, leaving 14 bases not matched to a gene. CDR3 residues: CASRPPDRAGITEAFF. CDR3 DNA: TGTGCCAGCAGACCACCTGACAGGGCGGGCATCACTGAAGCTTTCTTT.

This clone was seen a handful of times. The V gene is TRBV7-9, the J gene TRBJ2-7; the match to TRBD1 covers 7 bases. In germline, CDR1 is SEHNR, CDR2 FQNEAQ (reference sequence). Trimming at V came to 5 bases and at J to 4 bases, leaving 2 bases not matched to a gene. CDR3 length: 12 residues. The DNA of the CDR3 is TGTGCCAGCAGCCGGGGACAGTACGAGCAGTACGTC. Translation: CASSRGQYEQYV.

The chain couples TRBV9 to TRBJ1-3, with 9 bases identical to TRBD1. The length of the CDR3 is 15 residues. Trimming cost V 4 bases and J 3 bases; bases outside gene matches: 5. The germline V gene has CDR1 SGDLS and CDR2 YYNGEE. CDR3 bases: TGTGCCAGCAGCTTGGGACAGGGAATTGGAAACACCATATATTTT. It is translated as CASSLGQGIGNTIYF.

This clone was recorded only once. The chain links TRBV29-1 to TRBJ2-1; 8 bases match TRBD1. V shed 7 bases, J shed 3 bases, and the junction held 11 bases outside the gene matches. Germline CDR1 reads SQVTM; CDR2 reads ANQGSEA. This CDR3 has 15 amino acids. This chain's CDR3 is CSARSDRERYNEQFF. Here the CDR3 DNA reads TGCAGCGCTCGCTCGGACAGGGAGCGCTACAATGAGCAGTTCTTC.

This clone occurred a few times. The chain uses TRBV6-4 and TRBJ2-5, with D perhaps TRBD2 (6 bases). V lost 5 bases and J 5 bases, leaving 12 bases between the germline ends. Germline assignment: CDR1 MRHNA and CDR2 SNTAGT. The CDR3 has 13 residues. The CDR3 coding sequence is TGTGCCAGCAGTCGATTTGGAGGGGAGACCCAGTACTTC. This encodes CASSRFGGETQYF.

CDR3 region: CASSQKRDLGYTF. The DNA for the CDR3 is TGTGCCAGCAGCCAAAAGAGGGACTTGGGCTACACCTTC. The chain joins TRBV7-8 to TRBJ1-2; D is possibly TRBD1 (5 bases). The CDR3 covers 13 residues. The V end was cut by 5 bases, the J end by 8 bases, with 15 bases between. Germline V CDR1 and CDR2: SGHVS, FQNEAQ.

The rearrangement links TRBV11-3 to TRBJ2-3, with a weak D call TRBD1 (6 bases). The CDR3 sequence is 13 residues long. Germline CDR1 SGHNT, CDR2 YENEEA. Trimming removed 7 bases from V and 2 bases from J, with 10 bases in between. The CDR3 reads CASNRAPTDTQYF. The CDR3 DNA follows: TGTGCCAGCAACAGGGCACCCACAGATACGCAGTATTTT.

The chain couples TRBV5-1 to TRBJ1-1, with a weak D call TRBD1 (6 bases). The CDR3 runs to 15 residues. Germline V CDR1 and CDR2: SGHRS, YFSETQ. V was pared by 4 bases and J by 1 base, with 14 bases between. The CDR3: CASSPSGTQNTEAFF. For the CDR3, the DNA is TGCGCCAGCAGCCCATCCGGGACACAGAACACTGAAGCTTTCTTT.

This clone was picked up one time. V and J are TRBV6-5 and TRBJ1-2, with D uncertain. CDR3 length: 14 residues. The germline gives CDR1 MNHEY, CDR2 SVGAGI. V dropped 7 bases and J dropped 4 bases, with 16 bases sitting between them. The CDR3 DNA reads as TGTGCCAGCACCCTTCTAGTACTAGTCTATGGCTACACCTTC. This gives the protein CASTLLVLVYGYTF.

This chain uses TRBV19 with TRBJ1-1, with D possibly TRBD1 on 5 matching bases. The V and J ends lost 2 bases and 4 bases respectively, with 5 bases between them. The CDR3 sequence is 12 residues long. The germline CDR1 and CDR2 sequences are LNHDA and SQIVND (reference sequence). In DNA form, the CDR3 reads TGTGCCAGTAGTATAAGGGGCACTGAAGCTTTCTTT. Amino acid sequence: CASSIRGTEAFF.

The J gene is TRBJ2-1, the V gene TRBV5-8; 10 bases fit TRBD1. J was trimmed by 9 bases and V by 5 bases; bases with no gene match: 11. Germline-derived CDR1 and CDR2 are SGHTS and YDEGEE. This CDR3 comprises 15 residues. CDR3 amino acids: CASSFRDRGNAEQFF. The DNA for the CDR3 is TGTGCCAGCAGTTTCCGGGACAGGGGTAATGCTGAGCAGTTCTTC.

The genes are TRBV5-1 and TRBJ2-1, with 9 bases matching TRBD2. The CDR3 contains 14 residues. The V and J ends lost 1 base and 8 bases, in that order; junction bases with no gene match: 4. The germline gives CDR1 SGHRS, CDR2 YFSETQ. The CDR3 DNA follows: TGCGCCAGCAGCTTGACTAGCGGGTTTGATGAGCAGTTCTTC. It encodes CASSLTSGFDEQFF.

The chain couples TRBV7-9 to TRBJ2-1; D perhaps matches TRBD1 (6 bases). V was clipped by 1 base and J by 4 bases, with 14 bases between them. Germline V gene lookup returns CDR1 SEHNR and CDR2 FQNEAQ (reference sequence). The CDR3 contains 16 residues. The CDR3 DNA follows: TGTGCCAGCAGCTTAGTCGTAGGGCAGGGGTACAATGAGCAGTTCTTC. Protein: CASSLVVGQGYNEQFF.